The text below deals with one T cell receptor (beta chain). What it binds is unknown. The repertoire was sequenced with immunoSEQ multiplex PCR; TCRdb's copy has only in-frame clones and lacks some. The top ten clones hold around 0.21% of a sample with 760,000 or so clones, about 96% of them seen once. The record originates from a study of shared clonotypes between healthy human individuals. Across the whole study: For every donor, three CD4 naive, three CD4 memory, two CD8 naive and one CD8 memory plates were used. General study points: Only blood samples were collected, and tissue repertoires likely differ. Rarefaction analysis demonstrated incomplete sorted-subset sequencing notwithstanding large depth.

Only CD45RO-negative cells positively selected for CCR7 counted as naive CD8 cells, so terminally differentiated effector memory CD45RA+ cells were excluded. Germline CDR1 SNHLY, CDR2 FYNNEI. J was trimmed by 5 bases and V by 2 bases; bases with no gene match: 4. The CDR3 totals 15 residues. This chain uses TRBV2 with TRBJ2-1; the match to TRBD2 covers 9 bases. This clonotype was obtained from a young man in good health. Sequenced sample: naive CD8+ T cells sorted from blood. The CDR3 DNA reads TGTGCCAGCAGTGAAAGGGGACTAGCAGACAATGAGCAGTTCTTC. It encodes CASSERGLADNEQFF.